Sequencing of this T cell receptor beta chain was carried out in a study of PD-L1 blockade in urothelial cancer (dated by TCRdb to 2016 to 2017). The study in broad terms: Therapy was started in the mid-2010s for all patients, and atezolizumab 1,200 mg was administered intravenously every 3 weeks. In the same patients who had TCR sequencing, pretreatment tumors also underwent whole exome sequencing and RNA sequencing. Durable clinical benefit meant progression-free survival longer than 6 months, and TCR features were also tested against progression-free and overall survival. Somatic, immune and clinical correlates of response to PD-L1 blockade with atezolizumab in urothelial cancer were the focus of an exploratory multi-omic analysis. Pretreatment tumor samples and matched peripheral blood, collected serially before and after atezolizumab treatment, underwent TCR sequencing. About nine tenths of the roughly 30 patients were males with bladder-origin urothelial cancer, and about two thirds of the roughly 30 reported a prior smoking history. Pretreatment blood TCR-seq was available for under 35 patients, at least one posttreatment blood collection was obtained for 24 patients, and tumor TCR-seq was available for 24 patients. Durable clinical benefit was achieved by nine patients but not by the remaining 20. Blood samples were analyzed at two time points: 3 weeks after treatment start (second dose) and 6 weeks after treatment start. Blood samples gave a median of approximately 150,000 T cells and approximately 81,000 unique TCRs, with a median clonality of 0.080. An ECOG performance status of 0 or 1 was recorded for the patients, and 0 to 3 prior chemotherapy regimens had been received by the patients. Findings and caveats that apply to the study as a whole: Greater expansion of tumor-associated TCR clones in peripheral blood 3 weeks after the start of treatment was observed in patients with durable benefit (n ≈ 20, p = 0.022). Improved progression-free and overall survival was associated with having pretreatment peripheral blood TCR clonality below the median. Because the sample size was small (n of about 30) and many exploratory analyses were performed, the results are intended to be hypothesis-generating.

Per the germline V gene, ENHRY is the CDR1 and SYGVKD is the CDR2. Here V drops 5 bases and J drops 1 base, and the junction holds 5 bases not matched to any gene. From the cysteine through the phenylalanine, the CDR3 covers 16 amino acids. The retained sequence is limited to the CDR3, 48 bases, with the frame set at the first base. The time point tag for this specimen amounts to: pretreatment peripheral blood. The cohort comprised 25 to 30 patients with locally advanced or metastatic urothelial carcinoma treated at Memorial Sloan Kettering on a trial protocol. Peripheral blood mononuclear cells were collected pretreatment and during treatment, at between 1 and 8 total time points per patient. The Qiagen DNeasy Blood extraction kit was used to purify genomic DNA from total PBMCs and tumor samples. Collected pretreatment and during treatment, PBMCs were isolated and stored as previously described.

Synthetic TCR analog templates were spiked into each PCR to estimate absolute template abundance from read counts. Using the immunoSEQ assay, TCRbeta CDR3 regions were amplified from genomic DNA with bias-controlled V and J gene primers. Sequencing of rearranged TCRbeta segments was performed at approximately 20X coverage. Per the authors' processing: Clustering was used to correct sequencing errors, and CDR3s were annotated against IMGT so that V, D and J genes could be assigned. Out-of-frame and stop-codon sequences were excluded, and only productive TCRbeta rearrangements were used in downstream analyses. Clonality was calculated as one minus the Shannon entropy normalized by the log of the number of unique productive sequences. Clones differing between time points or between blood and tumor were identified by Fisher's exact test with Benjamini-Hochberg correction at adjusted p below 0.01. TCRdb took this table from immuneACCESS and kept in-frame rearrangements with V and J called. Such tables lack part of the clones; where checked against another copy, unresolved V genes explain under half of the gap, and the rest is unexplained. The V and J calls and the clone size are those of that table, but D and trimming were determined from the DNA. The sample includes around 100,000 clones, with 87% observed a single time. About 2% of the sample belongs to the ten largest clones.

Notes on this clone: Its cognate antigen has yet to be identified. The record has no base qualities; no much larger clone is one base away.

Sequenced here: PBMCs, sampled around atezolizumab (anti-PD-L1) treatment. This clonotype was obtained from a man aged 60 to 69 with urothelial cancer. The chain uses TRBV10-3 and TRBJ2-2; 9 bases in the junction line up with TRBD1. The DNA is TGTGCCATCAGTCTCGGGGACAGGGTGAACACCGGGGAGCTGTTTTTT. The encoded protein is CAISLGDRVNTGELFF.